The clone carrying this TCR beta chain was seen a few times. The data originate from a study of T-cell memory formation after mild COVID-19. MiXCR, applied by TCRdb to the 5' RACE reads, yields one record per CDR3 protein. The sample consists of more than 300,000 distinct CDR3 sequences, around 13% of them appearing once. Germline V gene data show CDR1 as SGHTA and CDR2 as FQGTGA. Between the trimmed V and J ends, which lost 5 bases and 0 bases, there was a span of 13 bases. The CDR3 loop spans 16 amino acids. This chain links TRBV7-3 with TRBJ2-2; D may match TRBD1 or TRBD2 (5 bases each). Sequenced sample: PBMCs or a T cell subset sorted from them (not recorded which). The source of this sequence is a man aged 18 to 29 who had mild COVID-19 (a few samples of this study predate the infection). Cell type and time point are not known. CDR3 sequence reads: CASSVPGPANTGELFF. The CDR3 bases are TGTGCCAGCAGCGTTCCGGGACCCGCGAACACCGGGGAGCTGTTTTTT.